A single T cell receptor (beta chain) is shown here with its context. The data originate from a study of shared clonotypes between healthy human individuals. Every donor was a Caucasian adult from Nashville, Tennessee. Genomic DNA, for the unsorted samples, came from roughly 94 million PBMCs. CDR1 MNHNS and CDR2 SASEGT come from the germline V gene. V was pared by 6 bases and J by 0 bases, with 13 bases between. There are 15 residues in the CDR3. Under the authors' procedure: ImmunoSEQ yielded junction-only sequences lacking quality scores, so filtering differed. Repertoires were generated with immunoSEQ multiplex PCR, while TCRdb's copy carries only in-frame clones and drops some. V and J calls and clone size come straight from that table; D and trimming were deduced from the DNA. The repertoire holds more than 450,000 clones, with about four fifths as singletons.

The V gene is TRBV6-1, the J gene TRBJ2-3; D is possibly TRBD1 (6 bases). This receptor was obtained from a woman aged 40-49 years in good health. Some clones in this sample may be carry-over from other donors' samples. The sequencing sample was made of PBMCs. For the CDR3, the DNA is TGTGCCAGCAGCCTCAGGGGTACTAGCACAGATACGCAGTATTTT. This encodes CASSLRGTSTDTQYF.